The present T cell receptor beta chain was sequenced within a study of T cell changes during pregnancy in multiple sclerosis. CDR3 length equals 16 residues. The V and J ends lost 3 bases and 3 bases respectively, with 17 bases between them. CDR1 SGHTA and CDR2 FQGNSA come from the germline V gene. The method was immunoSEQ multiplex PCR; TCRdb's version includes in-frame clones alone and lacks a portion of them. The data show some 60,000 clones, around nine tenths seen once. Material: CD4+ T cells from peripheral blood mononuclear cells, obtained in the third trimester of pregnancy. This chain connects TRBV7-2 to TRBJ1-2; no definite D call. The source of this sequence is a female donor with multiple sclerosis, enrolled in a pregnancy study. The CDR3 nucleotides read TGTGCCAGCAGCTTTGTTACGGGAACAACAGACTATGGCTACACCTTC. Translated: CASSFVTGTTDYGYTF.